This T cell receptor (beta chain) was profiled in a study of beta chain features in type 1 diabetes. One heparinised draw, averaging about 116 mL, was taken per donor. The ends were cut back, 0 bases at V and 8 bases at J, with 5 bases in the middle. Germline V gene sequence: CDR1 GTSNPN, CDR2 SVGIG (reference sequence). This CDR3 contains 11 residues. Study-wide results and caveats: When VDJ junctions were examined, type 1 diabetes patients showed fewer insertions and more deletions. In all four CD4+ subsets, TCRB CDR3 length was significantly, moderately reduced in type 1 diabetes.

In its sample, this clone was seen a few times. What it binds is not known. Expressed TCRB transcripts were sequenced after all isolated RNA was converted to cDNA. Sequencing was performed with immunoSEQ multiplex PCR; in TCRdb, only in-frame clones are kept and a portion is missing. The sample lists roughly 150,000 clones, roughly 8% seen once, with roughly 0.97% in the top ten. Sequenced input: central memory CD4+ T cells from blood. The origin of this receptor is a woman aged 40-49 years with type 1 diabetes. The chain carries TRBV30 and TRBJ2-1; D gene ambiguous. This CDR3 is CAWSVSHEQFF. CDR3 coding DNA: TGTGCCTGGAGTGTAAGCCATGAGCAGTTCTTC.